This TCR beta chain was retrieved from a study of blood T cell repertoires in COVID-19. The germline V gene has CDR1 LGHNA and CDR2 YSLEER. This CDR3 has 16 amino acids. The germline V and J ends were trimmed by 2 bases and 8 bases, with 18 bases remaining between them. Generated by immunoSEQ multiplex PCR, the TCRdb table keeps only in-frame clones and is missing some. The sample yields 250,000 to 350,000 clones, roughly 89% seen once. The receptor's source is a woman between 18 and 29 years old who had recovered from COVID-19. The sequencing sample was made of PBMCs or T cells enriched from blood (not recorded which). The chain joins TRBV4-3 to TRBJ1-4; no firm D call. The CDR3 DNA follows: TGCGCCAGCAGCCAAAACGCCGGACTAGCCGGGGAAAAACTGTTTTTT. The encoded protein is CASSQNAGLAGEKLFF.